This T cell receptor beta chain was sequenced for a study of patients and donors after allogeneic stem cell transplantation. TCRdb ran MiXCR on the RT-PCR reads and lists one entry per CDR3 protein. The sample has approximately 410,000 distinct CDR3 sequences; about a sixth are singletons. V lost 1 base to trimming and J lost 5 bases; unmatched junction nucleotides: 12. The CDR3 runs 16 residues. Looked up from germline, CDR1 is DFQATT and CDR2 is SNEGSKA (reference sequence). The sequencing input was blood, either unsorted or a sorted T cell fraction (not recorded which). The chain joins TRBV20-1 to TRBJ2-7, with TRBD1 identical over 9 bases. This receptor was taken from a human donor who was either an allogeneic HSCT recipient or a stem cell or donor lymphocyte infusion donor (not recorded which). It is not recorded whose cells these are; they may come from a transplant donor. The CDR3 DNA follows: TGCAGTGCTAGAGTGAGACGGGACAGGGTTCCCCACGAGCAGTACTTC. It specifies CSARVRRDRVPHEQYF.